This TCR beta chain emerged from a study of beta chain features in type 1 diabetes. Notes on the study in general: TCRB CDR3 length was moderately but significantly reduced in all four CD4+ subsets of Type 1 diabetes patients.

This CDR3 is built from 13 residues. Germline lookup yields CDR1 LNHDA and CDR2 SQIVND (reference sequence). V was pared by 10 bases and J by 6 bases, with 16 bases between. This clone turned up a few times. Antigen specificity is unknown. As every portion of the isolated RNA was reverse transcribed, the sequencing read expressed TCRB transcripts. The data were produced by immunoSEQ multiplex PCR, yet TCRdb's version contains in-frame clones alone and is incomplete. The sample holds approximately 170,000 clones, 7.5% to 8.5% seen once. The rearrangement joins TRBV19 to TRBJ1-5; D uncertain. The clonotype originates from a man between 18 and 29 years old with type 1 diabetes. Sequencing was performed on central memory CD4+ T cells from blood. CDR3 residues: CATKNEGGQPQHF. The CDR3 bases are TGTGCCACCAAGAACGAGGGAGGTCAGCCCCAGCATTTT.